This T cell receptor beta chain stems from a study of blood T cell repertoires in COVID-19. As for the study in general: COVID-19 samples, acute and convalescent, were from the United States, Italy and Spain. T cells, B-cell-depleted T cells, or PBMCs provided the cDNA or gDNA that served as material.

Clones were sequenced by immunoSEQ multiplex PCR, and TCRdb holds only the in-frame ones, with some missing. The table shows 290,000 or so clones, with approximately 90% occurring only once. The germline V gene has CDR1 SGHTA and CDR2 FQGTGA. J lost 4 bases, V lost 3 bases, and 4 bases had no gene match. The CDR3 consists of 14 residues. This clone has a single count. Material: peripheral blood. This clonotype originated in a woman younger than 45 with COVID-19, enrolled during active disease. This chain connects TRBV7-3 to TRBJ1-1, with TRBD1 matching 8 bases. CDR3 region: CASSFRGQGTEAFF. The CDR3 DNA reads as TGTGCCAGCAGCTTCAGGGGGCAGGGCACTGAAGCTTTCTTT.